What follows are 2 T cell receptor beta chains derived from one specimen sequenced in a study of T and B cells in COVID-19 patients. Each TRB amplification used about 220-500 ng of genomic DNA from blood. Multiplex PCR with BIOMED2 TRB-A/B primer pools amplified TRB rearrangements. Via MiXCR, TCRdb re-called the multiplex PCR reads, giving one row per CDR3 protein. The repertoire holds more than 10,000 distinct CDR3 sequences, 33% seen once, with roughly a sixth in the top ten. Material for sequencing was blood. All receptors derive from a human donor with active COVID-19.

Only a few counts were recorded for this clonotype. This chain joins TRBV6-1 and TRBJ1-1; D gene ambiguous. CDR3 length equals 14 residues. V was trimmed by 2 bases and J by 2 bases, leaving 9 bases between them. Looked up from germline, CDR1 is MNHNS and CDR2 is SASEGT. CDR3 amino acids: CASSEIGENTEAFF. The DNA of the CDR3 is TGTGCCAGCAGTGAAATCGGAGAAAACACTGAAGCTTTCTTT.

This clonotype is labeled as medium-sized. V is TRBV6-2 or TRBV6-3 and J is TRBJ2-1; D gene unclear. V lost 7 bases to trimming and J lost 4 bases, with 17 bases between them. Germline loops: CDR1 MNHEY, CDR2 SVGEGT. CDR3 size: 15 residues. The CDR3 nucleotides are TGTGCCAGCACCAAATACAACTCCCCTTACAATGAGCAGTTCTTC. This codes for CASTKYNSPYNEQFF.